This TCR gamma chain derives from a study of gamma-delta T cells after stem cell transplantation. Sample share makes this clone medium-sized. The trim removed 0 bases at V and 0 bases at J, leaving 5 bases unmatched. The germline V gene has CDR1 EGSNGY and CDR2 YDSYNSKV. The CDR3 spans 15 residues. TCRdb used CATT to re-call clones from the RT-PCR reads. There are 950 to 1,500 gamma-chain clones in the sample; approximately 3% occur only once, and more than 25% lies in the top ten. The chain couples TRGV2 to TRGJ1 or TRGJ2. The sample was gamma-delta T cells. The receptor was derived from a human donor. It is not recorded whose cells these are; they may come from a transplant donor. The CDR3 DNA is TGTGCCACCTGGGACGGGCGAGAGAATTATTATAAGAAACTCTTT. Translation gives CATWDGRENYYKKLF.